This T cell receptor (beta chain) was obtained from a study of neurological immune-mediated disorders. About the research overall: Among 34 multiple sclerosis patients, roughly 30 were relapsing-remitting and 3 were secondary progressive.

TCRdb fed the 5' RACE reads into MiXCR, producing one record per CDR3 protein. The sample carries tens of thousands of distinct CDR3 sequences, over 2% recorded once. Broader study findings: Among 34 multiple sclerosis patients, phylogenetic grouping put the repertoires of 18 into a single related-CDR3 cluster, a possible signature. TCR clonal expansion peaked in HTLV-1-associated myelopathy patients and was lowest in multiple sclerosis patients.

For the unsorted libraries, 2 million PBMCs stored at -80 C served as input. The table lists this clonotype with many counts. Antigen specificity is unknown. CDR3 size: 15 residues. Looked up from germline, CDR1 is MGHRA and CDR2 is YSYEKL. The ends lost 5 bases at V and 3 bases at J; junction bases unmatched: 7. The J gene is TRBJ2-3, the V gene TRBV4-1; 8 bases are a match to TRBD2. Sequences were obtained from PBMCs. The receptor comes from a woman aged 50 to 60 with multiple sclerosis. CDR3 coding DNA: TGCGCCAGCAGCTATCGAATAGCGGGGACAGATACGCAGTATTTT. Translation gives CASSYRIAGTDTQYF.